What follows are 22 T cell receptor beta chains derived from one specimen sequenced in a study of blood T cell repertoires in COVID-19. This table comes from immunoSEQ multiplex PCR, and its TCRdb copy is limited to in-frame clones, with some not included. The table shows about half a million clones, with around 85% occurring only once. Sequences were obtained from peripheral blood. The receptor set was obtained from a human donor in a cohort sampled during active COVID-19.

The V call is TRBV19, the J call TRBJ2-2, with D possibly being TRBD1 (5 bases). This CDR3 is built from 15 residues. The germline V gene encodes CDR1 LNHDA and CDR2 SQIVND (reference sequence). Trimming stripped 4 bases from V and 1 base from J, with 10 bases between. The CDR3 DNA is TGTGCCAGTAGTACAGGGAATTGGAACACCGGGGAGCTGTTTTTT. Amino acids: CASSTGNWNTGELFF.

This rearrangement joins TRBV28 to TRBJ2-6, with D possibly TRBD1 on 5 matching bases. V was trimmed by 6 bases and J by 0 bases, leaving 12 bases between them. The CDR3 covers 16 residues. Germline-derived CDR1 and CDR2 are MDHEN and SYDVKM. This CDR3 is CASSLGAHSGANVLTF. In DNA form, the CDR3 reads TGTGCCAGCAGCTTAGGGGCTCACTCTGGGGCCAACGTCCTGACTTTC.

This clone has just one count. The V gene is TRBV5-6, the J gene TRBJ1-2; 7 bases line up with TRBD1. CDR1 is SGHDT, CDR2 YYEEEE, per germline. CDR3 length equals 14 residues. V lost 2 bases to trimming and J lost 3 bases; unmatched junction nucleotides: 4. The CDR3 DNA reads as TGTGCCAGCAGCTTTGGACAGGTGTACTATGGCTACACCTTC. Its protein is CASSFGQVYYGYTF.

The gene calls are TRBV5-6 and TRBJ2-1, with 10 bases fitting TRBD2. The germline V gene has CDR1 SGHDT and CDR2 YYEEEE. The CDR3 sequence is 18 residues long. The V and J ends lost 1 base and 5 bases, in that order; junction bases with no gene match: 12. The CDR3 region is CASSLFFSLAGVHNEQFF. The CDR3, as DNA: TGTGCCAGCAGCTTGTTTTTCTCTCTAGCGGGAGTCCACAATGAGCAGTTCTTC. Filled out from reference TRBV5-6 and TRBJ2-1, the complete variable domain reads DAGVTQSPTHLIKTRGQQVTLRCSPKSGHDTVSWYQQALGQGPQFIFQYYEEEERQRGNFPDRFSGHQFPNYSSELNVNALLLGDSALYLCASSLFFSLAGVHNEQFFGPGTRLTVL.

V gene TRBV11-3 combines with J gene TRBJ2-1; TRBD2 agrees at 7 bases. CDR1 and CDR2 from the germline V gene are SGHNT and YENEEA. V shed 5 bases, J shed 7 bases, and the junction held 11 bases outside the gene matches. This CDR3 region has 15 residues. CDR3 loop: CASSLSGTQGNEQFF. CDR3 bases: TGTGCCAGCAGCCTAAGCGGGACCCAGGGAAATGAGCAGTTCTTC.

This CDR3 is CASSPRSSGRASYEQYF. CDR3 sequence (DNA): TGTGCCAGCAGCCCAAGATCTAGCGGGAGGGCCTCCTACGAGCAGTACTTC. The chain joins TRBV7-2 to TRBJ2-7, with 12 bases that match TRBD2. The CDR3 is 17 residues long. Trimming took 5 bases from V and 0 from J; bases not matched to a gene: 8. The germline gives CDR1 SGHTA, CDR2 FQGNSA.

J is TRBJ2-7 and V is TRBV5-8; D gene uncertain. Trimming cost V 8 bases and J 3 bases, with 12 bases left between them. The CDR3 runs to 12 residues. Germline assignment: CDR1 SGHTS and CDR2 YDEGEE. The CDR3 loop is CASGPGDYEQYF. The DNA for the CDR3 is TGTGCCAGTGGTCCGGGTGACTACGAGCAGTACTTC.

The chain links TRBV4-2 to TRBJ2-7; 8 nucleotides line up with TRBD1. CDR3 length: 15 amino acids. Germline CDR1 LGHNA, CDR2 YNFKEQ. The ends lost 0 bases at V and 2 bases at J; junction bases unmatched: 3. The CDR3 DNA sequence: TGTGCCAGCAGCCAAGACCGACAGGGGACCTACGAGCAGTACTTC. Residues: CASSQDRQGTYEQYF.

The chain uses TRBV9 and TRBJ1-3; D possibly corresponds to TRBD1 (6 bases). CDR1 is SGDLS and CDR2 is YYNGEE in the germline V gene. V was cut by 4 bases and J by 7 bases, with 15 bases left in between. The CDR3 loop spans 14 amino acids. CDR3 nucleotides: TGTGCCAGCAGCCCCCGGAGGGGGGGGAACACCATATATTTT. Translation: CASSPRRGGNTIYF.

This sequence joins TRBV9 and TRBJ1-2, with 7 bases matching TRBD1. The CDR3 runs 15 residues. Germline V CDR1 and CDR2: SGDLS, YYNGEE. J lost 8 bases, V lost 1 base, and 11 bases had no gene match. The CDR3 loop reads CASSVTTGLAGGYTF. DNA of the CDR3: TGTGCCAGCAGCGTAACGACAGGGCTGGCGGGCGGCTACACCTTC. Together with reference TRBV9 and TRBJ1-2, the CDR3 gives the full variable domain: DSGVTQTPKHLITATGQRVTLRCSPRSGDLSVYWYQQSLDQGLQFLIQYYNGEERAKGNILERFSAQQFPDLHSELNLSSLELGDSALYFCASSVTTGLAGGYTFGSGTRLTVV.

The rearrangement uses TRBV12-5 and TRBJ1-3; perhaps TRBD1 as D (5 bases). Germline lookup yields CDR1 LGHNT and CDR2 FRNRAP. The CDR3 spans 19 residues. The ends were cut back, 2 bases at V and 0 bases at J, with 20 bases in the middle. The CDR3 bases are TGTGCTAGTGGTTTGTCTTACGGGGGGGGGATCTTCTCTGGAAACACCATATATTTT. It translates to CASGLSYGGGIFSGNTIYF.

The chain combines TRBV30 with TRBJ1-4; 7 bases agree with TRBD1. V gave up 1 base and J gave up 7 bases; unmatched junction bases: 12. CDR1 is GTSNPN, CDR2 SVGIG, per germline (reference sequence). This CDR3 spans 16 amino acids. CDR3 in amino acids: CAWSADRVLFGEKLFF. CDR3 DNA sequence: TGTGCCTGGAGTGCTGACAGGGTGTTGTTTGGTGAAAAACTGTTTTTT.

J is TRBJ2-1 and V is TRBV18; 8 bases align to TRBD2. J lost 8 bases, V lost 3 bases, and 6 bases had no gene match. This CDR3 is 14 amino acids long. Germline V gene lookup returns CDR1 KGHSH and CDR2 LQKENI. This chain's CDR3 is CASSPLGRAYEQFF. CDR3 DNA sequence: TGTGCCAGCTCACCTCTCGGGAGGGCCTATGAGCAGTTCTTC.

The chain is built from TRBV29-1 and TRBJ1-2, with 8 bases lining up with TRBD1. After removal of 1 base from V and 4 bases from J, the junction contained 11 bases not matched to a gene. Germline CDR1 is SQVTM and CDR2 is ANQGSEA. The CDR3 length is 16 residues. This CDR3 reads CSVEVQGARYLYGYTF. CDR3 DNA sequence: TGCAGCGTTGAAGTTCAGGGGGCCAGGTACCTCTATGGCTACACCTTC.

This clone was detected a few times. V gene TRBV29-1 combines with J gene TRBJ1-1, with D perhaps TRBD1 (5 bases). Germline V lookup: CDR1 SQVTM, CDR2 ANQGSEA. The CDR3 totals 11 residues. V gave up 3 bases and J gave up 12 bases, with 14 bases separating them. CDR3 nucleotide sequence: TGCAGCGTTGAGGGGGGAACAAGGACTTTCTTT. It is translated as CSVEGGTRTFF.

The gene calls are TRBV9 and TRBJ2-7; 13 positions agree with TRBD2. Germline assignment: CDR1 SGDLS and CDR2 YYNGEE. The CDR3 runs to 16 residues. The V gene end was trimmed by 3 bases and the J gene end by 3 bases; junction bases not matched to a gene: 6. CDR3 DNA: TGTGCCAGCAGCGCGGAGACTAGCGGGAGGTTCTACGAGCAGTACTTC. Translated, it gives CASSAETSGRFYEQYF.

The chain joins TRBV19 to TRBJ1-4, with 7 bases matching TRBD1. V shed 6 bases, J shed 3 bases, and the junction held 4 bases outside the gene matches. Germline CDR1 LNHDA, CDR2 SQIVND (reference sequence). The CDR3 runs to 14 residues. In DNA, the CDR3 is TGTGCCAGTAGGGTCCAGGGGGCTAATGAAAAACTGTTTTTT. This encodes CASRVQGANEKLFF.

This clone came up once. The CDR3 DNA is TGTGCCAGCAAGGGCGGGAGACTCACAGATACGCAGTATTTT. Protein sequence: CASKGGRLTDTQYF. The rearrangement links TRBV11-2 to TRBJ2-3, with TRBD2 matching over 7 bases. From germline, CDR1 is SGHAT and CDR2 FQNNGV. J lost 2 bases, V lost 7 bases, and 6 bases had no gene match. The CDR3 has 14 residues.

The genes are TRBV5-4 and TRBJ2-3, with D unclear. Germline CDR1 and CDR2: SGHNT and YYREEE (reference sequence). Trimming removed 1 base at V and 4 bases at J, with 7 bases between. The CDR3 runs to 13 residues. For the CDR3, the DNA is TGTGCCAGCAGCTTGTTGCAGGCAGATACGCAGTATTTT. Translated, it gives CASSLLQADTQYF.

This clone was counted only a few times. The V and J genes are TRBV7-9 and TRBJ1-1, with a weak D call TRBD1 (6 bases). The CDR3 spans 15 residues. Looked up from germline, CDR1 is SEHNR and CDR2 is FQNEAQ (reference sequence). V shed 0 bases and J shed 3 bases, with 11 bases lying between them. The CDR3 coding sequence is TGTGCCAGCAGCTTAGCGGGCAGGGGTTACACTGAAGCTTTCTTT. It is translated as CASSLAGRGYTEAFF.

The V gene is TRBV2, the J gene TRBJ2-5, with TRBD2 identical over 7 bases. The J segment lost 3 bases and the V segment lost 4 bases, leaving 8 bases of the junction unmatched. Germline loops: CDR1 SNHLY, CDR2 FYNNEI. The CDR3 is 15 amino acids. DNA of the CDR3: TGTGCCAGCAGTGCTAGCGGAGGAGCCGAAGAGACCCAGTACTTC. Its translation: CASSASGGAEETQYF.

This chain uses TRBV7-3 with TRBJ2-1, with D perhaps TRBD2 (5 bases). V was cut by 5 bases and J by 6 bases, with 14 bases left in between. The germline gives CDR1 SGHTA, CDR2 FQGTGA. The CDR3 consists of 14 residues. The CDR3 loop is CASSPLSSSNEQFF. The CDR3 DNA follows: TGTGCCAGCAGCCCCCTTTCTAGCTCCAATGAGCAGTTCTTC. Full variable domain (remainder filled in from reference TRBV7-3 and TRBJ2-1): GAGVSQTPSNKVTEKGKYVELRCDPISGHTALYWYRQSLGQGPEFLIYFQGTGAADDSGLPNDRFFAVRPEGSVSTLKIQRTERGDSAVYLCASSPLSSSNEQFFGPGTRLTVL.